A single sample gave rise to the 5 T cell receptor beta chains below, sequenced in a study of regulatory T cells in long-lasting Graves disease. To make TCR beta libraries, researchers used iRepertoire HTBI primers and Arm-PCR of CDR3 regions. From the multiplex PCR reads, TCRdb called clonotypes with MiXCR, one entry per CDR3 protein. The sample lists over 650,000 distinct CDR3 sequences, 25% to 35% occurring once. Regarding time point: persistent/refractory GD, antithyroid drugs over 5 years with positive TRAb. PBMC RNA served as the TCR library source. The sequenced sample was peripheral blood mononuclear cells (PBMCs), obtained when the disease was refractory, from a patient treated with antithyroid drugs. These receptors were obtained from a female donor with Graves disease.

This clonotype was counted a few times. V usage is TRBV5-1 and J usage is TRBJ1-1, with 7 bases identical to TRBD1. With V trimmed by 4 bases and J by 3 bases, 9 bases remained unmatched. The length of the CDR3 is 15 residues. Germline V CDR1 and CDR2: SGHRS, YFSETQ. Here the CDR3 reads CASSLNDRVHTEAFF. The CDR3 DNA reads TGCGCCAGCAGCCTGAACGACAGGGTACACACTGAAGCTTTCTTT.

The count of this clonotype is one. A much larger clone is a single base away; this may be a read error. The chain carries TRBV12-3 or TRBV12-4 and TRBJ2-2; D unclear. Trimming removed 3 bases from V and 4 bases from J, with 9 bases in between. The CDR3 covers 14 residues. The CDR3 here is CASSFTPPTGELFF. In DNA form, the CDR3 reads TGTGCCAGCAGTTTCACCCCCCCCACCGGGGAGCTGTTTTTT.

The table lists this clonotype with a count of one. J is TRBJ2-1 and V is TRBV6-2 or TRBV6-3; TRBD1 agrees at 10 bases. The V segment lost 5 bases and the J segment 3 bases; nucleotides outside the gene matches: 7. There are 16 residues in the CDR3. Germline V lookup: CDR1 MNHEY, CDR2 SVGEGT. CDR3 residues: CASSVTGQGNYNEQFF. CDR3 nucleotides: TGTGCCAGCAGTGTGACGGGACAGGGGAACTACAATGAGCAGTTCTTC.

This clonotype was seen at least ten times. J is TRBJ2-7 and V is TRBV20-1; D is unclear. CDR1 is DFQATT, CDR2 SNEGSKA, per germline (reference sequence). The V end lost 6 bases, the J end lost 0 bases, and 15 bases lay between the germline ends. This CDR3 is 14 amino acids long. The CDR3 protein is CSALPVGNSYEQYF. The CDR3 bases are TGCAGTGCCTTACCCGTGGGGAACTCCTACGAGCAGTACTTC.

This clonotype occurred a few times. This sequence joins TRBV7-2 and TRBJ2-7, with 14 bases matching TRBD2. From germline, CDR1 is SGHTA and CDR2 FQGNSA. The CDR3 has 16 residues. Trimming removed 5 bases from V and 2 bases from J; junction bases left unmatched: 5. The chain's CDR3 is CASSLRLAGGPYEQYF. In nucleotides, the CDR3 is TGTGCCAGCAGCCTCAGACTAGCGGGAGGGCCCTACGAGCAGTACTTC.